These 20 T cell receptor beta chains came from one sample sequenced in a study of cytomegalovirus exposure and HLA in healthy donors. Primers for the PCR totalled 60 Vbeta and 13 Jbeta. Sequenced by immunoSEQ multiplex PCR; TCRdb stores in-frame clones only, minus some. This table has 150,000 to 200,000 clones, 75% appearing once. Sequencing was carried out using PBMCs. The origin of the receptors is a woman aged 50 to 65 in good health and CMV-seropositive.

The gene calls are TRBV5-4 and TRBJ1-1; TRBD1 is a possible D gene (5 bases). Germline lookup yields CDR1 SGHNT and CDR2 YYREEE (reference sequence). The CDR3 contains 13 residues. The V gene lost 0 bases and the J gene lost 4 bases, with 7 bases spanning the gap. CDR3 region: CASSLAGRTEAFF. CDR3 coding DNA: TGTGCCAGCAGCTTGGCAGGGCGCACTGAAGCTTTCTTT.

The CDR3 protein is CASSYSEVGTEAFF. CDR3 bases: TGTGCCAGCAGTTACTCTGAGGTTGGCACTGAAGCTTTCTTT. The chain combines TRBV6-5 with TRBJ1-1; no definite D call. CDR3 length: 14 amino acids. The V and J ends lost 0 bases and 4 bases respectively, with 9 bases between them. From germline, CDR1 is MNHEY and CDR2 SVGAGI.

CDR3 coding DNA: TGTGCCAGCAGCTTATACAGGAACACTGAAGCTTTCTTT. This translates into CASSLYRNTEAFF. The V call is TRBV7-3, the J call TRBJ1-1; D ambiguous. Per the germline V gene, CDR1 is SGHTA and CDR2 is FQGTGA. There are 13 residues in the CDR3. Trimming removed 2 bases from V and 1 base from J, with 5 bases in between.

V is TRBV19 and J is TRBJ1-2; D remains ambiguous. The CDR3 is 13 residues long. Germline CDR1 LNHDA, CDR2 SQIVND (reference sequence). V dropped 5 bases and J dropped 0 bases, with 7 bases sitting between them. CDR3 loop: CASSREANYGYTF. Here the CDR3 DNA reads TGTGCCAGTAGTCGGGAAGCTAACTATGGCTACACCTTC.

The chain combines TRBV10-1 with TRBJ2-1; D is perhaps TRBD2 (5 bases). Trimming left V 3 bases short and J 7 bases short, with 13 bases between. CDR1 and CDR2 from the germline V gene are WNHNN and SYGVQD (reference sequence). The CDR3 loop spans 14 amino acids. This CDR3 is CASSEPGRENEQFF. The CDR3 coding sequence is TGCGCCAGCAGTGAACCGGGAAGGGAGAATGAGCAGTTCTTC.

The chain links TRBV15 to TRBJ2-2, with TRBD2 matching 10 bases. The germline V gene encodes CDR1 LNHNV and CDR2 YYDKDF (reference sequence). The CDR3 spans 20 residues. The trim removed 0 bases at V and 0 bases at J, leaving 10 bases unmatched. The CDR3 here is CATSRDLLAGVLPNTGELFF. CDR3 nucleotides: TGTGCCACCAGCAGAGATCTTCTAGCGGGGGTTCTCCCGAACACCGGGGAGCTGTTTTTT.

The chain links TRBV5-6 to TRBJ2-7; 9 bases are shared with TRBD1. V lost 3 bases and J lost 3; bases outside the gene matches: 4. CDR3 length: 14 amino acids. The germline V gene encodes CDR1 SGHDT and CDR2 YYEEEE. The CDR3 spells CASSSTGGSYEQYF. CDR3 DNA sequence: TGTGCCAGCAGCTCGACAGGGGGAAGCTACGAGCAGTACTTC.

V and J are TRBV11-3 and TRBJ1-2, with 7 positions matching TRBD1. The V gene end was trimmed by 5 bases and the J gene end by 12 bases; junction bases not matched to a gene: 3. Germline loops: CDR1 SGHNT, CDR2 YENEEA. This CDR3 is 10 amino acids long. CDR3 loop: CASSKGAHTF. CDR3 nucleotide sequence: TGTGCCAGCAGCAAGGGGGCCCACACCTTC.

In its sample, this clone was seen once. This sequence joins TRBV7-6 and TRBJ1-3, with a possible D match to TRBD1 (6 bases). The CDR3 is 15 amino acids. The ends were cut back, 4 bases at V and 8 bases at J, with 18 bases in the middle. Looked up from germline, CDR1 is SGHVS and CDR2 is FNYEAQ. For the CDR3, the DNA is TGTGCCAGCAGCTGGACAGCGTCGCGTCCGGACACCATATATTTT. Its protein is CASSWTASRPDTIYF.

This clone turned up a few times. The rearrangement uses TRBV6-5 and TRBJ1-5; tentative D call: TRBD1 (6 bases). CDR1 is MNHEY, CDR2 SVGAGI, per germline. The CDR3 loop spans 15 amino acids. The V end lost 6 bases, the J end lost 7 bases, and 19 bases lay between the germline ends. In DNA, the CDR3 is TGTGCCAGCAGCCGAGTTGGGGGGGCGGGGCAGCCCCAGCATTTT. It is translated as CASSRVGGAGQPQHF.

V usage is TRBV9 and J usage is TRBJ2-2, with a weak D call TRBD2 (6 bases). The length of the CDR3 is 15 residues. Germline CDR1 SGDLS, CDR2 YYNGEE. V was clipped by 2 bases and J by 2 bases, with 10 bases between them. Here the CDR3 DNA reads TGTGCCAGCAGCGTTAGCGGTGGTAACACCGGGGAGCTGTTTTTT. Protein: CASSVSGGNTGELFF.

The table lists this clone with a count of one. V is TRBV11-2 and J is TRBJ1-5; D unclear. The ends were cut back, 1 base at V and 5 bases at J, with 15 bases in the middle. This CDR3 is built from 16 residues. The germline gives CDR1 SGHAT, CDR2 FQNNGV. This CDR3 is CASSLGPGRYDQPQHF. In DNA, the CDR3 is TGTGCCAGCAGCTTAGGCCCGGGGAGGTACGATCAGCCCCAGCATTTT.

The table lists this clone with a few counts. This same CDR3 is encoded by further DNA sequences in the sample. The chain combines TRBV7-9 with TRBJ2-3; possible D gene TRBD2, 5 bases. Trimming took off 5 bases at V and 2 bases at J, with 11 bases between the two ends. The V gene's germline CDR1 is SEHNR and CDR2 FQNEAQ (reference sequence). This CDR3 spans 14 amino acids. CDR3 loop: CASSPEGITDTQYF. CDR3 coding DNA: TGTGCCAGCAGCCCCGAGGGAATCACAGATACGCAGTATTTT.

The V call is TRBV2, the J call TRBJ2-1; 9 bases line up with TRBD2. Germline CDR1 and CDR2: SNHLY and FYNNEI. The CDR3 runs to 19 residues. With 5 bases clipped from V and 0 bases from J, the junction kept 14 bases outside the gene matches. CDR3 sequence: CASSRDSGGASSSYNEQFF. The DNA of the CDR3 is TGTGCCAGCAGTAGGGATAGCGGGGGAGCTTCGAGCTCCTACAATGAGCAGTTCTTC.

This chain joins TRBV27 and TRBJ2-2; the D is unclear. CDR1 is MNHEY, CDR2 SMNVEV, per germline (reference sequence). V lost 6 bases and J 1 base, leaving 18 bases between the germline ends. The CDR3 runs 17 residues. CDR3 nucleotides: TGTGCCAGCAGCCCTAGTTGGGTGGCAGTGAACACCGGGGAGCTGTTTTTT. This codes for CASSPSWVAVNTGELFF.

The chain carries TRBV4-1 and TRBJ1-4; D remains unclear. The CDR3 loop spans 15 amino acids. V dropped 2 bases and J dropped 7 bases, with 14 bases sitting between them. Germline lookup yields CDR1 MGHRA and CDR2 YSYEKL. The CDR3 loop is CASSQQSTGVEKLFF. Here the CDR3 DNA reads TGCGCCAGCAGCCAACAATCTACCGGGGTTGAAAAACTGTTTTTT.

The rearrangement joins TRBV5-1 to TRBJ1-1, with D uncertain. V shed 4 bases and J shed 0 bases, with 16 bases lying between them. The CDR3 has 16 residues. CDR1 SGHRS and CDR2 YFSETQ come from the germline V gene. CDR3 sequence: CASSRSAGSMNTEAFF. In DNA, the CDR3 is TGCGCCAGCAGCCGCTCGGCGGGAAGTATGAACACTGAAGCTTTCTTT.

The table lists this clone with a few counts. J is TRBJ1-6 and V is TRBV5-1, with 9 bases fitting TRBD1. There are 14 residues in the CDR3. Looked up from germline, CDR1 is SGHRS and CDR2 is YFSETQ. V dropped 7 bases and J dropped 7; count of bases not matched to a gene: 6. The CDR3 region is CASGQGQGNSPLHF. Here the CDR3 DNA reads TGCGCCAGCGGCCAGGGACAGGGAAATTCACCCCTCCACTTT.

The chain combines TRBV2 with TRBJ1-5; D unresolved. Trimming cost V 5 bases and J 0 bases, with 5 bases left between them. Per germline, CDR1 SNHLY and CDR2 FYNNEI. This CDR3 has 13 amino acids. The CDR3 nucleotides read TGTGCCAGCAGTTTCAATAGCAATCAGCCCCAGCATTTT. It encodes CASSFNSNQPQHF.

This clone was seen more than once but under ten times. The CDR3 loop reads CATSREAGHTEAFF. As DNA, the CDR3 is TGTGCCACCAGCAGAGAAGCGGGACACACTGAAGCTTTCTTT. The chain links TRBV15 to TRBJ1-1; perhaps TRBD1 as D (5 bases). The CDR3 runs 14 residues. Germline V gene sequence: CDR1 LNHNV, CDR2 YYDKDF (reference sequence). V lost 0 bases to trimming and J lost 3 bases, with 8 bases between them.